This TCR beta chain was retrieved from a study of blood T cells in healthy people across ages (dated by TCRdb to 2014 to 2015). For context, the study as a whole: In model experiments, template switching captured roughly one uniquely barcoded TCR beta cDNA molecule for every two T cells. Age-related changes in TCR beta repertoire diversity were measured in the study by deep sequencing normalized with unique cDNA molecular identifiers. To avoid experimental bias, donors of different ages were spread randomly across the sequencing lanes. The donors were split into four age groups: young (average around 16 years), middle-aged (39), aged (around 67) and long-lived (about 82). For two donors (one aged 18 to 30 and one aged 80 or older), the study analyzed two additional independent replicas of 1 million unique cDNA reads from the same blood draw.

V loses 6 bases at its end and J loses 3 bases; junction bases beyond the gene matches: 9. CDR3 length: 15 amino acids, cysteine to phenylalanine. The sequence is cut down to CDR3 DNA, 45 bases in frame from base 1. Per the germline V gene, SNHLY is the CDR1 and FYNNEI is the CDR2. The receptor library was made with 5' RACE. Reads for this sample came from an Illumina HiSeq 2500. A second PCR of 7 to 11 cycles was performed with a sample-barcoded 5' primer and a J-beta primer mix. Each TCR beta cDNA molecule received a unique molecular identifier from a template-switch 5' adaptor carrying 12 random nucleotides. At least 3 million CDR3-containing paired-end reads were obtained from each sample. First-strand cDNA was synthesized from all RNA with the Mint cDNA synthesis kit, primed by a TRBC-specific oligonucleotide. Following uracil-DNA glycosylase treatment, a first 18-cycle PCR with universal primers M1SS and BC2_uni_R was performed on all cDNA. As for the original processing: For normalization, 1 million high-quality reads, each with a distinct molecular identifier, were randomly selected from each sample. Instead of being binned into consensus sequences, reads that shared molecular identifiers were thrown out. MiTCR, with a Q25 quality threshold and the strictest error-elimination algorithm, was used for CDR3 identification, clonotype clustering and error correction. A nonparametric unseen species model with Euler transformation was used to estimate lower-bound total TCR beta diversity. TCRdb reworked the public reads: Q25 trimming with fastp, MiXCR clone assembly, productive beta chains retained. Under each unique CDR3 protein, matching rows form one entry showing the most common genes and DNA. The V and J calls come from TCRdb's annotation, not from the publication. Here the sample has over 950,000 distinct CDR3 sequences; approximately 38% occur a single time. Together, the top ten hold roughly 13% of the sample.

Regarding this clonotype: The antigen it binds to is not known. Nothing much larger sits one base from this clone, and base qualities are not available.

Results the study describes overall, beyond this receptor: As age increased, observed TCR beta diversity per million T cells dropped in a roughly linear way, and a significant reduction was already evident by age about 40. Because profiling used bulk unsorted PBMCs, naive and antigen-experienced compartments could not be compared conclusively. The long-lived group showed more naive CD4+ T cells, fewer expanded clones and increased TCR diversity than the aged group, suggesting age selection. Observed TCR beta diversity correlated strongly with the percentage of naive T cells measured by flow cytometry. Estimates of total diversity from one million sequenced T cells were regarded as lower bounds and underestimates. Because the CMV infection status of the donors was unknown, age-related changes in expanded clonotypes may potentially have been confounded.

The 39 donors, aged roughly 6 to 95 years, were systemically healthy Caucasian individuals from Russia. Each donor gave roughly 9.5 milliliters of peripheral blood, collected into EDTA-treated Vacutainer tubes. Ficoll-Paque density-gradient centrifugation was used to isolate PBMCs, with at least 6.5 million per sample. Total RNA, at least 6 micrograms per sample, was extracted from PBMCs with Trizol reagent. For every donor, an aliquot of PBMCs went through flow cytometry to measure the percentages of naive CD45RAhigh/CD27high T cells. The sequenced sample was blood. The clonotype comes from a man between 18 and 29 years old in good health. Here the chain combines TRBV2 and TRBJ2-3; TRBD1 aligns with 7 central bases. The nucleotide sequence reads as follows: TGTGCCAGCAGCTTAAGGGACAGCCGGACAGATACGCAGTATTTT. Translation gives CASSLRDSRTDTQYF.